The entry that follows covers one T cell receptor (beta chain) sequence. V was cut by 2 bases and J by 2 bases, with 12 bases left in between. Germline CDR1 is SGHDN and CDR2 is FVKESK. The CDR3 is made up of 15 amino acids. The authors ran a second PCR of roughly 6 to 12 cycles using a sample-barcoded 5' primer and a J-beta primer mix. A tag from a template-switch adaptor with 12 random nucleotides marked each cDNA molecule. Using its own MiXCR run on the 5' RACE reads, TCRdb lists one record per CDR3 protein. The sample has about 800,000 distinct CDR3 sequences, more than 20% seen once. These data come from a study of blood T cells in healthy people across ages. In addition, the sample was reused for a study of T cells of mothers and their children.

The receptor's source is a boy aged 5-17 years in good health. V and J are TRBV14 and TRBJ1-1; a weak D match, TRBD1 (6 bases). Sequencing was done on a sample of blood. In DNA form, the CDR3 reads TGTGCCAGCAGCCAACTCGGGGGGCTAAACACTGAAGCTTTCTTT. Translating it yields CASSQLGGLNTEAFF. Full variable domain (rest looked up from reference TRBV14 and TRBJ1-1): EAGVTQFPSHSVIEKGQTVTLRCDPISGHDNLYWYRRVMGKEIKFLLHFVKESKQDESGMPNNRFLAERTGGTYSTLKVQPAELEDSGVYFCASSQLGGLNTEAFFGQGTRLTVV.